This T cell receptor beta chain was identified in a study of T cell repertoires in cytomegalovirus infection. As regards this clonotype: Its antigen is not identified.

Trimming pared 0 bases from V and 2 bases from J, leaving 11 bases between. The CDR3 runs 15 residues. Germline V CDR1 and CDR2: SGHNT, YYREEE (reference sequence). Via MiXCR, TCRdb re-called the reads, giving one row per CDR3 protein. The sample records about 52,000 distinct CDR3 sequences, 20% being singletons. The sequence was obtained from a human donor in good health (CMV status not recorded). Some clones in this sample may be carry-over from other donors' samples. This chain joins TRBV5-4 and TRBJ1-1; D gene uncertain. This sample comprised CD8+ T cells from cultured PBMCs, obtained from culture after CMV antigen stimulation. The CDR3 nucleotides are TGTGCCAGCAGCTTGGGTGTTCGGACTAACACTGAAGCTTTCTTT. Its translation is CASSLGVRTNTEAFF.